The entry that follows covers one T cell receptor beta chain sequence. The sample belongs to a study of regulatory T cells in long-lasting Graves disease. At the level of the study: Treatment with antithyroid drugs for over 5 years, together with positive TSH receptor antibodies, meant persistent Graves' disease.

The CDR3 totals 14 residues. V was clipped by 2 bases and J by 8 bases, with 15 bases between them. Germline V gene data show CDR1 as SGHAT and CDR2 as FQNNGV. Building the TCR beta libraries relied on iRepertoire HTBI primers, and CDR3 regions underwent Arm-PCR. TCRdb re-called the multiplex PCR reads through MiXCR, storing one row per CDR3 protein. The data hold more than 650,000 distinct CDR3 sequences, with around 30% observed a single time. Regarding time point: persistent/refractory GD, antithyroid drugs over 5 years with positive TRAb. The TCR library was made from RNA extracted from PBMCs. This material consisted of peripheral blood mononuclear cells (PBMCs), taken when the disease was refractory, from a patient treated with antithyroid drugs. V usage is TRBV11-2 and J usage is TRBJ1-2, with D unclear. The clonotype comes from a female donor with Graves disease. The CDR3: CASSLLGSGPGYTF. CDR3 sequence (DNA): TGTGCCAGCAGCTTACTCGGTTCGGGTCCCGGCTACACCTTC. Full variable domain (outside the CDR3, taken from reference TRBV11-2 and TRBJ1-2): EAGVAQSPRYKIIEKRQSVAFWCNPISGHATLYWYQQILGQGPKLLIQFQNNGVVDDSQLPKDRFSAERLKGVDSTLKIQPAKLEDSAVYLCASSLLGSGPGYTFGSGTRLTVV.